The 21 T cell receptor beta chains given below trace back to one sample, sequenced in a study of blood T cell repertoires in COVID-19. The data were produced by immunoSEQ multiplex PCR, yet TCRdb's version contains in-frame clones alone and is incomplete. Among about 46,000 clones, 80% to 90% were seen once, and the ten largest hold around a third. The sequencing sample was made of peripheral blood. The receptors derive from an elderly woman with COVID-19, enrolled during active disease.

The V and J genes are TRBV27 and TRBJ1-2; 7 positions agree with TRBD1. V shed 6 bases and J 1 base; nucleotides not matched to a gene: 2. This CDR3 spans 13 amino acids. Germline lookup yields CDR1 MNHEY and CDR2 SMNVEV (reference sequence). The CDR3: CASSYRGNYGYTF. The CDR3 bases are TGTGCCAGCAGCTACAGGGGTAACTATGGCTACACCTTC.

J is TRBJ2-1 and V is TRBV4-3; 9 positions match TRBD1. V was pared by 4 bases and J by 7 bases, with 8 bases of the junction left unmatched. Germline loops: CDR1 LGHNA, CDR2 YSLEER. The length of the CDR3 is 15 residues. CDR3: CASSLGQGRLNEQFF. Here the CDR3 DNA reads TGCGCCAGCAGCCTTGGACAGGGGAGGTTGAATGAGCAGTTCTTC.

V usage is TRBV5-4 and J usage is TRBJ2-2; tentatively, D is TRBD2 (6 bases). Trimming pared 2 bases from V and 4 bases from J, leaving 15 bases between. The CDR3 loop spans 16 amino acids. Germline CDR1 and CDR2: SGHNT and YYREEE (reference sequence). Written as DNA, the CDR3 is TGTGCCAGCAGCTTACGGCAGGGAGGTGCCACCGGGGAGCTGTTTTTT. It encodes CASSLRQGGATGELFF.

The chain recombines TRBV7-2 with TRBJ2-5; unclear D gene. The CDR3 is made up of 16 amino acids. Germline V gene data show CDR1 as SGHTA and CDR2 as FQGNSA. V lost 2 bases to trimming and J lost 2 bases, with 15 bases between them. Here the CDR3 reads CASSLSLGGGQETQYF. In DNA form, the CDR3 reads TGTGCCAGCAGCTTAAGCCTAGGCGGCGGACAAGAGACCCAGTACTTC. Filled out from reference TRBV7-2 and TRBJ2-5, the complete variable domain reads GAGVSQSPSNKVTEKGKDVELRCDPISGHTALYWYRQSLGQGLEFLIYFQGNSAPDKSGLPSDRFSAERTGGSVSTLTIQRTQQEDSAVYLCASSLSLGGGQETQYFGPGTRLLVL.

The CDR3 sequence is CASRGQGSNEQYF. Here the CDR3 DNA reads TGTGCCAGCAGGGGTCAGGGTTCTAACGAGCAGTACTTC. V and J are TRBV28 and TRBJ2-7, with D possibly TRBD1 on 5 matching bases. The CDR3 runs to 13 residues. The germline V gene encodes CDR1 MDHEN and CDR2 SYDVKM. V lost 6 bases, J lost 5 bases, and 14 bases lay in between.

This sequence joins TRBV28 and TRBJ2-2, with 10 bases lining up with TRBD1. Losses at the gene ends were 4 bases for V and 5 bases for J; bases not matched to a gene: 10. The length of the CDR3 is 17 residues. CDR1 and CDR2 (germline): MDHEN, SYDVKM. CDR3 region: CASSSPLPGQGTGELFF. The CDR3 nucleotides are TGTGCCAGCAGTTCGCCCCTCCCGGGACAGGGGACCGGGGAGCTGTTTTTT.

The rearrangement links TRBV28 to TRBJ2-3; D is possibly TRBD2 (5 bases). This CDR3 is built from 15 residues. V shed 4 bases and J shed 2 bases, with 13 bases lying between them. Germline assignment: CDR1 MDHEN and CDR2 SYDVKM. In DNA form, the CDR3 reads TGTGCCAGCAGTTCACCGGGGATCAACACAGATACGCAGTATTTT. As protein: CASSSPGINTDTQYF.

The V and J genes are TRBV27 and TRBJ1-5; the match to TRBD1 covers 7 bases. This CDR3 is built from 14 residues. Germline trimming cut 3 bases from V and 5 bases from J; bases unmatched to any gene: 4. The V gene's germline CDR1 is MNHEY and CDR2 SMNVEV (reference sequence). The CDR3 loop reads CASSLKGGDQPQHF. The CDR3 bases are TGTGCCAGCAGTTTGAAAGGGGGCGATCAGCCCCAGCATTTT.

The sample holds many counts of this clone. This sequence joins TRBV3-1 (or the pseudogene TRBV3-2) and TRBJ1-2; possible D gene TRBD1, 5 bases. Germline CDR1 is LGHDT and CDR2 is YNNKEL (reference sequence). V was pared by 5 bases and J by 6 bases, with 16 bases between. This CDR3 has 14 residues. The CDR3 DNA follows: TGTGCCAGCAGCTCCCCGTATGGGGCGGATGGCTACACCTTC. It yields the protein CASSSPYGADGYTF.

This chain links TRBV5-1 with TRBJ2-7, with 7 bases that match TRBD2. The CDR3 runs to 14 residues. Germline lookup yields CDR1 SGHRS and CDR2 YFSETQ. The ends lost 0 bases at V and 7 bases at J; junction bases unmatched: 7. CDR3 in DNA: TGCGCCAGCAGCTTGGAGCTCCTCGGGGGGGAGCAGTACTTC. The encoded protein is CASSLELLGGEQYF.

This clone has a single count. The chain has TRBV19 and TRBJ2-7; weak D call: TRBD1 (6 bases). Germline loops: CDR1 LNHDA, CDR2 SQIVND (reference sequence). The V gene lost 5 bases and the J gene lost 3 bases, with 29 bases spanning the gap. CDR3 size: 19 residues. This CDR3 reads CASSPQGQGKRRSVYEQYF. The CDR3 nucleotides read TGTGCCAGTAGTCCCCAGGGGCAGGGGAAGAGGAGGTCCGTCTACGAGCAGTACTTC.

The count of this clone is one. The J gene is TRBJ2-4, the V gene TRBV4-1; the D gene is possibly TRBD1 (6 bases). Germline V gives CDR1 MGHRA, CDR2 YSYEKL. Trimming removed 1 base from V and 11 bases from J, with 24 bases in between. The CDR3 length is 17 residues. CDR3 nucleotides: TGCGCCAGCAGCCAAGCTGGCCAGAGCCTAGTCAGGGGCGTTCAGTACTTC. Its protein product is CASSQAGQSLVRGVQYF.

V is TRBV6-6 and J is TRBJ1-4, with TRBD1 matching 8 bases. Looked up from germline, CDR1 is MNHNY and CDR2 is SVGAGI (reference sequence). The V and J ends lost 6 bases and 7 bases, in that order; junction bases with no gene match: 10. The CDR3 loop spans 15 amino acids. In nucleotides, the CDR3 is TGTGCCAGCAGCCAGGTCGGACAGGGCGGTGAAAAACTGTTTTTT. As protein: CASSQVGQGGEKLFF.

CDR3 amino acids: CASSPEGGGTEAFF. CDR3 nucleotide sequence: TGTGCCAGCTCACCGGAGGGAGGTGGGACTGAAGCTTTCTTT. The chain carries TRBV18 and TRBJ1-1; no definite D call. Germline CDR1 reads KGHSH; CDR2 reads LQKENI. V gave up 3 bases and J gave up 5 bases, with 13 bases separating them. This CDR3 comprises 14 residues.

The chain joins TRBV9 to TRBJ2-7; D is uncertain. The CDR3 has 14 amino acids. V lost 0 bases and J 7 bases, leaving 14 bases between the germline ends. The V gene's germline CDR1 is SGDLS and CDR2 YYNGEE. The CDR3 here is CASSVEIGYGEQYF. CDR3 bases: TGTGCCAGCAGCGTAGAGATCGGGTACGGGGAGCAGTACTTC.

The rearrangement links TRBV10-3 to TRBJ1-1, with 9 positions matching TRBD1. The V segment lost 4 bases and the J segment 5 bases; nucleotides outside the gene matches: 8. Germline V gene lookup returns CDR1 ENHRY and CDR2 SYGVKD. CDR3 length: 15 amino acids. CDR3 sequence reads: CAISATTGTGTEAFF. The DNA of the CDR3 is TGTGCCATCAGTGCGACGACAGGGACAGGGACTGAAGCTTTCTTT.

The V call is TRBV7-9, the J call TRBJ1-4; TRBD1 is a possible D gene (6 bases). The germline V gene has CDR1 SEHNR and CDR2 FQNEAQ (reference sequence). The CDR3 sequence is 16 residues long. Trimming removed 4 bases at V and 8 bases at J, with 20 bases between. The CDR3 nucleotides read TGTGCCAGCAGCTCCCCCGCTGGGGGGGCCGGAGAAAAACTGTTTTTT. Protein sequence: CASSSPAGGAGEKLFF.

The table lists this clone with a count of one. This chain joins TRBV7-9 and TRBJ2-5, with D possibly being TRBD1 (7 bases). The V gene lost 1 base and the J gene lost 5 bases, with 11 bases spanning the gap. The CDR3 extends over 14 amino acids. Germline-derived CDR1 and CDR2 are SEHNR and FQNEAQ (reference sequence). CDR3: CASSLEGGGETQYF. The DNA of the CDR3 is TGTGCCAGCAGCTTAGAAGGAGGGGGCGAGACCCAGTACTTC.

The gene calls are TRBV7-3 and TRBJ2-2; the match to TRBD2 covers 10 bases. J gave up 6 bases and V 8 bases, and 3 bases lay outside the gene matches. CDR1 is SGHTA, CDR2 FQGTGA, per germline. The CDR3 totals 13 residues. CDR3 in amino acids: CASRSGRAGELFF. CDR3 in DNA: TGTGCCAGCCGGAGCGGGAGGGCCGGGGAGCTGTTTTTT.

The rearrangement links TRBV2 to TRBJ2-5; D not certain. V lost 6 bases to trimming and J lost 0 bases, with 5 bases between them. Germline V gene data show CDR1 as SNHLY and CDR2 as FYNNEI. The CDR3 length is 12 residues. CDR3 sequence reads: CASRPDQETQYF. As DNA, the CDR3 is TGTGCCAGCAGGCCAGACCAAGAGACCCAGTACTTC.

This clone occurred once. The V call is TRBV28, the J call TRBJ2-7, with TRBD2 matching over 13 bases. The germline V gene encodes CDR1 MDHEN and CDR2 SYDVKM. Unmatched junction bases numbered 13, after V lost 10 bases and J lost 4 bases. CDR3 length: 16 amino acids. CDR3 sequence (DNA): TGTGCCACCTTCGGCACCGGGACTAGCGGGAAGTACGAGCAGTACTTC. Residues: CATFGTGTSGKYEQYF.